The 2 T cell receptor beta chains in this list originate from one sample, sequenced in a study of tumor-infiltrating lymphocytes in primary liver carcinoma. RNA isolated from unsorted whole blood supplied the blood RNA, with germline DNA also extracted. TCR beta cDNA was reverse-transcribed from about 500 ng of total RNA. The reaction used a constant-region primer and ProtoScript II reverse transcriptase. Amplification in three nested multiplex PCR rounds with slightly modified ARM-PCR gave rise to TCR beta libraries. The study ran its first two PCR rounds for about 11 cycles each, using TRBV1-TRBV30 forward primers and a C-beta reverse primer. TCRdb reprocessed the multiplex PCR reads via MiXCR and lists one record per CDR3 protein. The sample yields a few hundred thousand distinct CDR3 sequences, 50% to 60% seen once. The sample consisted of peripheral blood. These receptors were collected from a woman aged 30 to 39 with primary liver carcinoma and hepatitis B virus infection.

In regard to this clonotype: The missing conserved phenylalanine or tryptophan at the end of this CDR3 makes a read error likely. This chain links TRBV6-1 with TRBJ2-7, with 8 positions matching TRBD1. V lost 10 bases to trimming and J lost 0 bases; unmatched junction nucleotides: 11. Germline loops: CDR1 MNHNS, CDR2 SASEGT. The CDR3 length is 15 residues. The CDR3 here is CANGRQTGASYEQYS. The CDR3 DNA is TGTGCCAACGGACGCCAGACAGGGGCCTCCTACGAGCAGTACTCC.

J is TRBJ2-7 and V is TRBV6-5; TRBD2 aligns across 14 bases. V gave up 0 bases and J gave up 6 bases; unmatched junction bases: 7. CDR3 length equals 17 residues. Germline CDR1 and CDR2: MNHEY and SVGAGI. The CDR3 DNA reads as TGTGCCAGCAGTTACTCCCGGAGACTAGCGGGAGGGTTCGAGCAGTACTTC. It translates to CASSYSRRLAGGFEQYF.